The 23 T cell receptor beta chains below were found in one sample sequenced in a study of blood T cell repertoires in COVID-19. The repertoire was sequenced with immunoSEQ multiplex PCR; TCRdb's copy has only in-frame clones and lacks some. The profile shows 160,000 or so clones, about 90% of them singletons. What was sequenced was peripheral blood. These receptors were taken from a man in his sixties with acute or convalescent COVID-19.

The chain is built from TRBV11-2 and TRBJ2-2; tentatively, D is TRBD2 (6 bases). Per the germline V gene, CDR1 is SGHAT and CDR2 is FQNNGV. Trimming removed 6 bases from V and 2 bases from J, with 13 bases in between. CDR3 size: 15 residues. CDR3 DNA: TGTGCCAGCAGTGGGGACTTCCTAAACACCGGGGAGCTGTTTTTT. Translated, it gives CASSGDFLNTGELFF.

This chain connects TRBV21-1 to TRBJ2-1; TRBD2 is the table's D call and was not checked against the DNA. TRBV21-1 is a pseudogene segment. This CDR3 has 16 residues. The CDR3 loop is CASSKAGGSSYNEQFF. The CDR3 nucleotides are TGTGCCAGCAGCAAAGCAGGCGGAAGCTCCTACAATGAGCAGTTCTTC.

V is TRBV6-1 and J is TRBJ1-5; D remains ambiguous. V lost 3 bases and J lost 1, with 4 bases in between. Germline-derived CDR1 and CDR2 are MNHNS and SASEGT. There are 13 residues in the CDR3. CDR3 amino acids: CASSESSNQPQHF. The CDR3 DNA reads TGTGCCAGCAGTGAGTCGAGCAATCAGCCCCAGCATTTT.

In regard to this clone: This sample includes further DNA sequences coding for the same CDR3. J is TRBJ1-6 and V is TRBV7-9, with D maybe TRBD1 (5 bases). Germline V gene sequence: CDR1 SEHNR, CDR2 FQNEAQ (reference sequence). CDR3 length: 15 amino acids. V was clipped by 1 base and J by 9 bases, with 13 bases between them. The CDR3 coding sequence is TGTGCCAGCAGCTTAGGGGGCCAGGGTGGTTCACCCCTCCACTTT. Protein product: CASSLGGQGGSPLHF. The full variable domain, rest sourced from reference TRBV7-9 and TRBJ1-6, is DTGVSQNPRHKITKRGQNVTFRCDPISEHNRLYWYRQTLGQGPEFLTYFQNEAQLEKSRLLSDRFSAERPKGSFSTLEIQRTEQGDSAMYLCASSLGGQGGSPLHFGNGTRLTVT.

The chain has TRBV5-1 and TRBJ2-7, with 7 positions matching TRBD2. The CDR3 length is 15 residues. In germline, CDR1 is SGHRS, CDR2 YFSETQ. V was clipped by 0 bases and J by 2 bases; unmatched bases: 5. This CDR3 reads CASSLGAGDPYEQYF. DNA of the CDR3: TGCGCCAGCAGCTTGGGTGCGGGGGATCCCTACGAGCAGTACTTC.

CDR3 bases: TGCGCCAGCAGCTCAGAAGAAGGACATTTCTACACCTTC. Amino acids: CASSSEEGHFYTF. The rearrangement links TRBV5-1 to TRBJ1-2; a possible D gene is TRBD1 (5 bases). The CDR3 runs to 13 residues. V gave up 3 bases and J gave up 10 bases, with 16 bases separating them. Germline values: CDR1 SGHRS, CDR2 YFSETQ. Using reference TRBV5-1 and TRBJ1-2 for the parts outside the CDR3, the full variable domain is KAGVTQTPRYLIKTRGQQVTLSCSPISGHRSVSWYQQTPGQGLQFLFEYFSETQRNKGNFPGRFSGRQFSNSRSEMNVSTLELGDSALYLCASSSEEGHFYTFGSGTRLTVV.

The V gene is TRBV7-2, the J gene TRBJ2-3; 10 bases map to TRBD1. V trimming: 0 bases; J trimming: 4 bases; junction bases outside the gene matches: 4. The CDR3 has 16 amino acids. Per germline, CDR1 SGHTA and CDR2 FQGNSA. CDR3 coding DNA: TGTGCCAGCAGCTTAGCTGCCGGGACAGGGGCAGATACGCAGTATTTT. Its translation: CASSLAAGTGADTQYF.

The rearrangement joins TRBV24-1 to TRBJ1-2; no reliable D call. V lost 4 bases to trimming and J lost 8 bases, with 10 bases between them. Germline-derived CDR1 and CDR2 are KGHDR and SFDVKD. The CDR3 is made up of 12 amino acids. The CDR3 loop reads CATSDPLEGYTF. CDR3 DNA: TGTGCCACCAGTGACCCCCTCGAGGGCTACACCTTC.

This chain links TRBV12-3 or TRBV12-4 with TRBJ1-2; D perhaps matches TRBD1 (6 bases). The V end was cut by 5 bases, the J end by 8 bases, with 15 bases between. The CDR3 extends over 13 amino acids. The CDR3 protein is CASSLRGRGGYTF. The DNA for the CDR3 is TGTGCCAGCAGTCTCAGGGGTAGGGGCGGCTACACCTTC.

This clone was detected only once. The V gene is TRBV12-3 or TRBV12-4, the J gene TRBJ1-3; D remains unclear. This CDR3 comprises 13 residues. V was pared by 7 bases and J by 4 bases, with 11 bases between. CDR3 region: CASTPIYGNTIYF. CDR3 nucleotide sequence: TGTGCCAGCACCCCCATCTACGGAAACACCATATATTTT.

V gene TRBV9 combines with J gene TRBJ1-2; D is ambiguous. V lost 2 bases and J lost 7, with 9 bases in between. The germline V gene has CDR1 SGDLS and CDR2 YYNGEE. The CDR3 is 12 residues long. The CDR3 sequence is CASSVMRAGYTF. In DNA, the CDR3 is TGTGCCAGCAGCGTTATGAGGGCTGGCTACACCTTC.

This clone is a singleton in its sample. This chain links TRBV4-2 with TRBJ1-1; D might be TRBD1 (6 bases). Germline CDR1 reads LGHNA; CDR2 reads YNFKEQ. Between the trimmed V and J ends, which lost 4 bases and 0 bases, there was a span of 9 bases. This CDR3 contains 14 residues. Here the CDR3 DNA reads TGTGCCAGCAGCCGCGGACAGATGAACACTGAAGCTTTCTTT. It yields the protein CASSRGQMNTEAFF.

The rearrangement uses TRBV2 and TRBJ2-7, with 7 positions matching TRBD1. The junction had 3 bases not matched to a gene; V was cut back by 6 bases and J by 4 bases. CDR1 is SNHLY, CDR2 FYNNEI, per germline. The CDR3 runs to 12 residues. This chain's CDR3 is CASSDREYEQYF. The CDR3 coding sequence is TGTGCCAGCAGCGACAGGGAATACGAGCAGTACTTC.

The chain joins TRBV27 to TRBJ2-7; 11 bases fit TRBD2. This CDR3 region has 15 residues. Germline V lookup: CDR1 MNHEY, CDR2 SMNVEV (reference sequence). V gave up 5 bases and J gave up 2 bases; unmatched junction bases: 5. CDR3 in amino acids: CASSASSGGPYEQYF. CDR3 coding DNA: TGTGCCAGCAGTGCTTCTAGCGGGGGGCCCTACGAGCAGTACTTC.

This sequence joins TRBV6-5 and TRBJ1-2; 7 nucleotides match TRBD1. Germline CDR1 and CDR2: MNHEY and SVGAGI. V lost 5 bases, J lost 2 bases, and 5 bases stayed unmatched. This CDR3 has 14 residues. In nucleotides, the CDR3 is TGTGCCAGCAGTCTCCAGACAGGGAACTATGGCTACACCTTC. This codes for CASSLQTGNYGYTF.

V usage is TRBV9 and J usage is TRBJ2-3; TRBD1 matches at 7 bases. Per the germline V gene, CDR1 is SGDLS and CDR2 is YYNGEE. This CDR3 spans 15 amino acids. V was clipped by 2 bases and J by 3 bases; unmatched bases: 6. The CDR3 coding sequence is TGTGCCAGCAGCGTTAAACAGGGACAGACAGATACGCAGTATTTT. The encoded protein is CASSVKQGQTDTQYF.

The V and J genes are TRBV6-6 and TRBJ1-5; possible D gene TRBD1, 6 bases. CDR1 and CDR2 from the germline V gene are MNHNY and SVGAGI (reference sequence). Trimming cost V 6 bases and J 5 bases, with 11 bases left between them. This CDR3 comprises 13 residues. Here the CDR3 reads CASRPPGDQPQHF. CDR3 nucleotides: TGTGCCAGCAGGCCCCCAGGGGATCAGCCCCAGCATTTT.

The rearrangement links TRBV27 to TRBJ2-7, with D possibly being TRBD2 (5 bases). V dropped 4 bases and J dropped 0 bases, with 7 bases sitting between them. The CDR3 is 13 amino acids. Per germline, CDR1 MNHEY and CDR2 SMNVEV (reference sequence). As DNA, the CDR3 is TGTGCCAGCAGTTCAGGACTCTCCTACGAGCAGTACTTC. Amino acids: CASSSGLSYEQYF.

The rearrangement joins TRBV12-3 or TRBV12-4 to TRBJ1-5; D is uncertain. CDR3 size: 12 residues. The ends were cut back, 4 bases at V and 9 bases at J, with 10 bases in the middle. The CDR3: CASSSVNLPQHF. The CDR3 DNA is TGTGCCAGCAGTTCCGTCAACTTGCCCCAGCATTTT.

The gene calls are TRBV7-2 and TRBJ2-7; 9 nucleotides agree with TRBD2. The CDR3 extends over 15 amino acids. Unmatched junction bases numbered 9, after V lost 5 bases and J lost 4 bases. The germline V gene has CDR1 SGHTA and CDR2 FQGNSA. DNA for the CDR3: TGTGCCAGCAGCGTAAGGGCTAGCGGGACTTACGAGCAGTACTTC. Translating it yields CASSVRASGTYEQYF.

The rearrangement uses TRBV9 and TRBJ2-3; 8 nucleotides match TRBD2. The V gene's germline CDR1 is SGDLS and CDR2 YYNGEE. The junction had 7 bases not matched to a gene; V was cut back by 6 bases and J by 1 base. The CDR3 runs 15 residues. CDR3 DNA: TGTGCCAGCAAGCCAAGCGGGGGAGGCACAGATACGCAGTATTTT. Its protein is CASKPSGGGTDTQYF.

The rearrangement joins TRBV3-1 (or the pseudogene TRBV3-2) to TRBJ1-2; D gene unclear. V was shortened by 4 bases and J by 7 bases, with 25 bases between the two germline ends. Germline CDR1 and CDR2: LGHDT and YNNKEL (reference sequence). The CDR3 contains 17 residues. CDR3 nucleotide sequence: TGTGCCAGCAGCCCCAGCGTTAATCCGCGGGGAGAGTCTGGCTACACCTTC. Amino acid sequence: CASSPSVNPRGESGYTF.

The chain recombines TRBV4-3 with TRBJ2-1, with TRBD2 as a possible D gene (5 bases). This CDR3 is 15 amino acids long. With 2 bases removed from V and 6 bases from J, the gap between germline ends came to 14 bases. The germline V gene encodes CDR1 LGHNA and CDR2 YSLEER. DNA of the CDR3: TGCGCCAGCAGCCAATCGCGGGTAGGATTCAATGAGCAGTTCTTC. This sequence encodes CASSQSRVGFNEQFF.